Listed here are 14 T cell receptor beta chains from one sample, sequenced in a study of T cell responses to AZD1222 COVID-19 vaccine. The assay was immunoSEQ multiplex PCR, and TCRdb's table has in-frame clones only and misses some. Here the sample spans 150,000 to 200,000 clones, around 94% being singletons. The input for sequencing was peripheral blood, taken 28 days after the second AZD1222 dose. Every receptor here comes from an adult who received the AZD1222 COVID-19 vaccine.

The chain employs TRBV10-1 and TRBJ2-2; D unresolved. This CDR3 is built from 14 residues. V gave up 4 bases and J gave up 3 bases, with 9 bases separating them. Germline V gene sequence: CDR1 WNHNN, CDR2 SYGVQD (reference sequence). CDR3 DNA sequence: TGCGCCAGCAGTGCGGCTACCTACACCGGGGAGCTGTTTTTT. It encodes CASSAATYTGELFF.

CDR3 sequence reads: CASSATIFGSYNEQFF. The CDR3, as DNA: TGTGCCAGCAGCGCAACCATCTTCGGATCCTACAATGAGCAGTTCTTC. The chain joins TRBV28 to TRBJ2-1; no clear D gene. The CDR3 consists of 16 residues. The germline V gene encodes CDR1 MDHEN and CDR2 SYDVKM. V lost 6 bases and J lost 1, with 16 bases in between.

CDR3 bases: TGTGCCAGCCGAGATTCCGGAAACACTGAAGCTTTCTTT. Translated: CASRDSGNTEAFF. The chain uses TRBV25-1 and TRBJ1-1; D remains unclear. Germline values: CDR1 MGHDK, CDR2 SYGVNS. The CDR3 totals 13 residues. Trimming left V 8 bases short and J 2 bases short, with 12 bases between.

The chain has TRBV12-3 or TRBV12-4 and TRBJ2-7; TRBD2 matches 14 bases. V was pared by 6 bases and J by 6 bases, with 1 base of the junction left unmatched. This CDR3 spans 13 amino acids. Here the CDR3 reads CASRGTSGSEQYF. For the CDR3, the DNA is TGTGCCAGCAGGGGGACTAGCGGGAGCGAGCAGTACTTC.

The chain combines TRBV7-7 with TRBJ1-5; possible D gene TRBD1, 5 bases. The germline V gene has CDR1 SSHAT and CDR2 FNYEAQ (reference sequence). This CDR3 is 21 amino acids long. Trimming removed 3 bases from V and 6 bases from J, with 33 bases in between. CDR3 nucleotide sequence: TGTGCCAGCAGCTTGACAGAATTGCCCCCAGAAAGTCCGCGCGCAACTCAGCCCCAGCATTTT. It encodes CASSLTELPPESPRATQPQHF.

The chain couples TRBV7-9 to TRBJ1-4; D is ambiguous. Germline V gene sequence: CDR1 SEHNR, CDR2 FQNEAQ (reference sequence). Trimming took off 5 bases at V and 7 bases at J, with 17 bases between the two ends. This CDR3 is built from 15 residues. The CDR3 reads CASSGIRGMTEKLFF. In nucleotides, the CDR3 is TGTGCCAGCAGCGGTATCAGAGGTATGACTGAAAAACTGTTTTTT.

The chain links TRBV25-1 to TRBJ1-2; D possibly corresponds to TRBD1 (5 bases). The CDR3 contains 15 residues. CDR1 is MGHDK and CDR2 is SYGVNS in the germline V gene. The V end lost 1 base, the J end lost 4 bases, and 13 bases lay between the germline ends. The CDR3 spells CASSESGAGSYGYTF. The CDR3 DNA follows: TGTGCCAGCAGTGAATCCGGGGCCGGGAGCTATGGCTACACCTTC.

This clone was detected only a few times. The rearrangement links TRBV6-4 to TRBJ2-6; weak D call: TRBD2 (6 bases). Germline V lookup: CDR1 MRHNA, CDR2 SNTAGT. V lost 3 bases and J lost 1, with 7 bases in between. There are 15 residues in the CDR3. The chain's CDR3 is CASSEEGSGANVLTF. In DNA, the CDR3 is TGTGCCAGCAGTGAGGAGGGATCTGGGGCCAACGTCCTGACTTTC.

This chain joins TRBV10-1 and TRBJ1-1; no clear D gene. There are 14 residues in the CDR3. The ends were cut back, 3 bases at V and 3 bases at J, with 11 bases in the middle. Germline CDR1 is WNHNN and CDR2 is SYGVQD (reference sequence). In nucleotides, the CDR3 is TGCGCCAGCAGTGACCGGGCAAGGGACACTGAAGCTTTCTTT. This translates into CASSDRARDTEAFF.

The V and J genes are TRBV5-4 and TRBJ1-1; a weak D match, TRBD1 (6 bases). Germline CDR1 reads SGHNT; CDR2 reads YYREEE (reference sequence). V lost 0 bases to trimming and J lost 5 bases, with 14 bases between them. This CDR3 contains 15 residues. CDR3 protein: CASSLVGGALTEAFF. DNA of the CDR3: TGTGCCAGCAGCTTGGTAGGGGGGGCGCTGACTGAAGCTTTCTTT. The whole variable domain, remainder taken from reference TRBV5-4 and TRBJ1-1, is ETGVTQSPTHLIKTRGQQVTLRCSSQSGHNTVSWYQQALGQGPQFIFQYYREEENGRGNFPPRFSGLQFPNYSSELNVNALELDDSALYLCASSLVGGALTEAFFGQGTRLTVV.

CDR3 loop: CASSYGAGHGYTF. CDR3 DNA sequence: TGCGCCAGCAGCTATGGGGCAGGGCATGGCTACACCTTC. This rearrangement joins TRBV5-1 to TRBJ1-2, with D perhaps TRBD1 (5 bases). Germline V lookup: CDR1 SGHRS, CDR2 YFSETQ. The CDR3 contains 13 residues. V lost 3 bases and J lost 6, with 12 bases in between.

In DNA form, the CDR3 reads TGTGCCAGCTCACCACAGGGACTGAAAGAGACCCAGTACTTC. It translates to CASSPQGLKETQYF. The V call is TRBV18, the J call TRBJ2-5, with a weak D call TRBD2 (6 bases). Germline V CDR1 and CDR2: KGHSH, LQKENI. The CDR3 is 14 residues long. The V gene lost 1 base and the J gene lost 3 bases, with 9 bases spanning the gap. The entire variable domain, with the rest obtained from reference TRBV18 and TRBJ2-5, is as follows: NAGVMQNPRHLVRRRGQEARLRCSPMKGHSHVYWYRQLPEEGLKFMVYLQKENIIDESGMPKERFSAEFPKEGPSILRIQQVVRGDSAAYFCASSPQGLKETQYFGPGTRLLVL.

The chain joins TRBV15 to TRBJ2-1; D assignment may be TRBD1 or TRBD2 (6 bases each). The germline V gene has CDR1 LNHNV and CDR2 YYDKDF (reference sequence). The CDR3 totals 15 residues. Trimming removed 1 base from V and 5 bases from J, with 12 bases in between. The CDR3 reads CATSRVPGANNEQFF. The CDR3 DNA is TGTGCCACCAGCAGAGTCCCGGGGGCAAACAATGAGCAGTTCTTC.

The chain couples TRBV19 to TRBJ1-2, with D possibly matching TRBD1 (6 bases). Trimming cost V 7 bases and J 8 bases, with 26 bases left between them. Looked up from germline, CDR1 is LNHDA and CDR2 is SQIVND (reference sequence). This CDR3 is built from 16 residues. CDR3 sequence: CASTALRGWGVGGYTF. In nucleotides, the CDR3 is TGTGCCAGTACTGCCCTTAGGGGGTGGGGTGTTGGAGGCTACACCTTC.